This entry features one TCR beta chain sequence. Its specificity is unknown. Germline CDR1 and CDR2: MDHEN and SYDVKM. V was shortened by 11 bases and J by 3 bases, with 17 bases between the two germline ends. The CDR3 loop spans 14 amino acids. The sample originates from a study of OX40 agonist ivuxolimab in advanced cancers. Points from the study as a whole: Both CD4+ and CD8+ T cell populations in blood had undergone clonal expansion by week 6 at 0.1 to 3.0 mg/kg.

This table comes from immunoSEQ multiplex PCR, and its TCRdb copy is limited to in-frame clones, with some not included. Of 55,000 to 65,000 clones listed, about 88% are singletons. Sequencing used CD4+ or CD8+ T cells sorted from blood, obtained in a trial of the OX40 agonist ivuxolimab. This sequence originates from an adult with an advanced solid tumor such as melanoma, head and neck, liver or kidney cancer. The chain joins TRBV28 to TRBJ2-1; D might be TRBD1 or TRBD2, each matching 6 bases. CDR3 sequence: CAGGQGGSYNEQFF. DNA for the CDR3: TGTGCCGGGGGGCAAGGAGGGAGCTACAATGAGCAGTTCTTC. The entire variable domain, with the rest obtained from reference TRBV28 and TRBJ2-1, is as follows: DVKVTQSSRYLVKRTGEKVFLECVQDMDHENMFWYRQDPGLGLRLIYFSYDVKMKEKGDIPEGYSVSREKKERFSLILESASTNQTSMYLCAGGQGGSYNEQFFGPGTRLTVL.